The entry below describes one TCR beta chain. Its specificity is unknown. The data were taken from a study of response to subunit inactivated influenza vaccine. General study points: It was suggested by the authors that few new T cells are recruited by each seasonal influenza vaccination.

TCRdb reanalysed the RT-PCR reads using MiXCR and keeps one entry per CDR3 protein. The data show roughly 290,000 distinct CDR3 sequences, about a fifth seen once. V lost 1 base and J 8 bases, leaving 3 bases between the germline ends. The CDR3 covers 11 residues. Germline CDR1 and CDR2: ENHRY and SYGVKD. The origin of this receptor is a man aged 45-69 years who received an inactivated influenza vaccine. The sequences come from PBMCs from blood, collected 21 months after vaccination. The chain recombines TRBV10-3 with TRBJ2-1, with D hard to call. The CDR3 spells CAISELYEQFF. CDR3 sequence (DNA): TGTGCCATCAGTGAGTTATATGAGCAGTTCTTC.